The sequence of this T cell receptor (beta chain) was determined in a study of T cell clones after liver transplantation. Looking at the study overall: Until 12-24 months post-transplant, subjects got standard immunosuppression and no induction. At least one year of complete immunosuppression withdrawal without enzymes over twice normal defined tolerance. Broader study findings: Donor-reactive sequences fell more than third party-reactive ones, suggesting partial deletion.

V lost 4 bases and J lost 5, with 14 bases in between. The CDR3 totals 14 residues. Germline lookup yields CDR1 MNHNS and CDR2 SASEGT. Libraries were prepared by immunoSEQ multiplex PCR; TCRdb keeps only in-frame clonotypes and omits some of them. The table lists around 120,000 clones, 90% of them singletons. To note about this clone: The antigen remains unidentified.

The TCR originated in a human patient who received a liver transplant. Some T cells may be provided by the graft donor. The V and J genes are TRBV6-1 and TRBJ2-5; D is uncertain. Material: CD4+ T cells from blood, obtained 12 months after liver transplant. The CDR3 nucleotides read TGTGCCAGCAGTGCGAGCCTCCTGACTGAGACCCAGTACTTC. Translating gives CASSASLLTETQYF.